These 30 T cell receptor beta chains share one sample of origin, sequenced in a study of blood T cell repertoires in COVID-19. Some clones are missing from TCRdb's copy, which holds only in-frame ones; the method was immunoSEQ multiplex PCR. Found here are some 140,000 clones, approximately 83% of them singletons; the top ten hold around 16%. Input material: peripheral blood. All receptors derive from a woman aged 50 to 60 who had recovered from COVID-19.

The chain has TRBV2 and TRBJ2-4; D unclear. Deletions cut 4 bases from V and 0 bases from J, with 7 bases between. Germline CDR1 is SNHLY and CDR2 is FYNNEI. CDR3 length equals 14 residues. In DNA form, the CDR3 reads TGTGCCAGCAGTGTCCAGATAGCCAAAAACATTCAGTACTTC. Protein product: CASSVQIAKNIQYF. Full variable domain (missing parts from reference TRBV2 and TRBJ2-4): EPEVTQTPSHQVTQMGQEVILRCVPISNHLYFYWYRQILGQKVEFLVSFYNNEISEKSEIFDDQFSVERPDGSNFTLKIRSTKLEDSAMYFCASSVQIAKNIQYFGAGTRLSVL.

The chain recombines TRBV5-6 with TRBJ1-3; D gene uncertain. The V gene lost 0 bases and the J gene lost 4 bases, with 11 bases spanning the gap. CDR3 size: 15 residues. CDR1 and CDR2 (germline): SGHDT, YYEEEE. DNA of the CDR3: TGTGCCAGCAGCTTGGGCGTCGGGATCGGAAACACCATATATTTT. Its translation is CASSLGVGIGNTIYF.

In its sample, this clone was seen once. The V call is TRBV2, the J call TRBJ2-3, with TRBD2 identical over 8 bases. V lost 4 bases and J lost 7; bases outside the gene matches: 13. CDR1 and CDR2 from the germline V gene are SNHLY and FYNNEI. This CDR3 is 16 amino acids long. This CDR3 is CASSVYGGGMSNTQYF. The CDR3 DNA reads TGTGCCAGCAGTGTATATGGCGGGGGGATGTCTAATACGCAGTATTTT.

This chain joins TRBV28 and TRBJ2-5, with 12 bases identical to TRBD1. With V trimmed by 6 bases and J by 7 bases, 15 bases remained unmatched. CDR1 is MDHEN and CDR2 is SYDVKM in the germline V gene. CDR3 length equals 17 residues. The CDR3 sequence is CASRLNFGTGGTGTQYF. CDR3 sequence (DNA): TGTGCCAGCAGGCTAAACTTCGGGACAGGGGGCACGGGGACCCAGTACTTC.

The chain carries TRBV6-2 or TRBV6-3 and TRBJ1-2, with 7 bases matching TRBD1. Germline assignment: CDR1 MNHEY and CDR2 SVGEGT. This CDR3 spans 12 amino acids. The junction had 4 bases not matched to a gene; V was cut back by 5 bases and J by 7 bases. In DNA form, the CDR3 reads TGTGCCAGCAGTATATACAGGGGTGGCTACACCTTC. This encodes CASSIYRGGYTF.

The J gene is TRBJ2-6, the V gene TRBV28; TRBD1 might be the D (5 bases). Germline V gives CDR1 MDHEN, CDR2 SYDVKM. The V end was cut by 2 bases, the J end by 1 base, with 6 bases between. The CDR3 totals 15 residues. The CDR3 nucleotides are TGTGCCAGCAGTTTACCAGGGTCTGGGGCCAACGTCCTGACTTTC. It codes for CASSLPGSGANVLTF.

The rearrangement uses TRBV9 and TRBJ2-3; 11 bases fit TRBD1. The CDR3 is made up of 16 amino acids. Unmatched junction bases numbered 5, after V lost 2 bases and J lost 3 bases. Per the germline V gene, CDR1 is SGDLS and CDR2 is YYNGEE. In DNA form, the CDR3 reads TGTGCCAGCAGCGTGTGGACAGGGGGCAATACAGATACGCAGTATTTT. This translates into CASSVWTGGNTDTQYF.

This sequence joins TRBV7-2 and TRBJ2-4; 8 nucleotides align to TRBD1. CDR1 is SGHTA and CDR2 is FQGNSA in the germline V gene. The CDR3 is made up of 15 amino acids. V lost 0 bases and J lost 7; bases outside the gene matches: 5. The CDR3 DNA follows: TGTGCCAGCAGCTTAGCGCTGGGACAGGTGAACATTCAGTACTTC. It yields the protein CASSLALGQVNIQYF.

J is TRBJ2-3 and V is TRBV12-5; 9 bases line up with TRBD2. The CDR3 loop spans 16 amino acids. CDR1 and CDR2 (germline): LGHNT, FRNRAP. The trim removed 3 bases at V and 5 bases at J, leaving 9 bases unmatched. The CDR3 here is CASGFGLAGLQDTQYF. The CDR3 nucleotides read TGTGCTAGTGGTTTCGGGCTAGCGGGGCTACAAGATACGCAGTATTTT.

This clone was recorded many times. This CDR3 is also generated by other DNA sequences in the sample. The chain uses TRBV24-1 and TRBJ2-7, with D unclear. CDR3 length: 11 residues. The V end was cut by 3 bases, the J end by 5 bases, with 4 bases between. Germline V gene lookup returns CDR1 KGHDR and CDR2 SFDVKD. The CDR3 DNA follows: TGTGCCACCAGTGATGGAGACGAGCAGTACTTC. Translation gives CATSDGDEQYF.

As concerns this clone: The same CDR3 can be traced to other DNA sequences in this sample. The chain recombines TRBV11-3 with TRBJ2-1; tentatively, D is TRBD2 (6 bases). V lost 4 bases, J lost 1 base, and 8 bases lay in between. CDR1 is SGHNT, CDR2 YENEEA, per germline. This CDR3 contains 14 residues. Here the CDR3 DNA reads TGTGCCAGCAGCTCCGGGGGATCCTACAATGAGCAGTTCTTC. This encodes CASSSGGSYNEQFF.

The gene calls are TRBV4-1 and TRBJ2-1; TRBD2 matches at 12 bases. This CDR3 spans 15 amino acids. Germline V gene sequence: CDR1 MGHRA, CDR2 YSYEKL. V was clipped by 6 bases and J by 5 bases; unmatched bases: 5. CDR3 protein: CASRSGLAGNNEQFF. CDR3 coding DNA: TGCGCCAGCAGGTCGGGACTAGCGGGTAACAATGAGCAGTTCTTC.

This chain uses TRBV2 with TRBJ2-7; D perhaps matches TRBD2 (5 bases). The CDR3 is 15 residues long. Trimming took off 4 bases at V and 0 bases at J, with 13 bases between the two ends. From germline, CDR1 is SNHLY and CDR2 FYNNEI. Here the CDR3 DNA reads TGTGCCAGCAGTGTAGGCCCGGGGAGCTCCTACGAGCAGTACTTC. It codes for CASSVGPGSSYEQYF.

This chain connects TRBV14 to TRBJ2-7, with 11 bases identical to TRBD2. The ends lost 1 base at V and 2 bases at J; junction bases unmatched: 1. CDR1 is SGHDN, CDR2 FVKESK, per germline. This CDR3 is 15 amino acids long. CDR3 protein: CASSQVGLAAYEQYF. As DNA, the CDR3 is TGTGCCAGCAGCCAAGTGGGACTAGCGGCCTACGAGCAGTACTTC.

The V call is TRBV5-1, the J call TRBJ2-5; a weak D match, TRBD1 (6 bases). Germline V lookup: CDR1 SGHRS, CDR2 YFSETQ. V lost 8 bases, J lost 1 base, and 12 bases lay in between. The CDR3 runs to 13 residues. This CDR3 reads CASCTGSQETQYF. CDR3 bases: TGCGCCAGTTGTACAGGGTCCCAAGAGACCCAGTACTTC. Together with reference TRBV5-1 and TRBJ2-5, the CDR3 gives the full variable domain: KAGVTQTPRYLIKTRGQQVTLSCSPISGHRSVSWYQQTPGQGLQFLFEYFSETQRNKGNFPGRFSGRQFSNSRSEMNVSTLELGDSALYLCASCTGSQETQYFGPGTRLLVL.

Concerning this clone: Relative to the germline gene, one junction end is altered; a read error may explain this. This chain connects TRBV2 to TRBJ1-4, with D tentatively TRBD1 (6 bases). CDR1 and CDR2 (germline): SNHLY, FYNNEI. The CDR3 consists of 13 residues. The CDR3 here is CASSGGIGQTVVF. CDR3 DNA sequence: TGTGCCAGCAGTGGGGGAATCGGACAGACCGTCGTTTTT.

The table lists this clone with a count of one. The chain carries TRBV29-1 and TRBJ2-5; 7 nucleotides match TRBD1. The germline CDR1 and CDR2 sequences are SQVTM and ANQGSEA. The junction had 6 bases not matched to a gene; V was cut back by 6 bases and J by 5 bases. CDR3 length: 12 amino acids. The CDR3 coding sequence is TGCAGCGTAGACAGGGCGGCGGAGACCCAGTACTTC. It specifies CSVDRAAETQYF.

This clone was seen a handful of times. CDR3 region: CASSQELAGGDTQYF. CDR3 DNA: TGTGCCAGCAGCCAGGAACTAGCGGGAGGAGATACGCAGTATTTT. The chain combines TRBV4-2 with TRBJ2-3, with 12 bases matching TRBD2. Germline CDR1 is LGHNA and CDR2 is YNFKEQ. The CDR3 consists of 15 residues. V gave up 3 bases and J gave up 5 bases; unmatched junction bases: 3.

V and J are TRBV7-2 and TRBJ2-5; 9 bases fit TRBD1. In germline, CDR1 is SGHTA, CDR2 FQGNSA. The J segment lost 5 bases and the V segment lost 5 bases, leaving 6 bases of the junction unmatched. The CDR3 is 14 amino acids. The CDR3 DNA sequence: TGTGCCAGCAGCCCCCGGGACAGGGCGGAGACCCAGTACTTC. This encodes CASSPRDRAETQYF.

CDR3 bases: TGTGCCAGCAGCATGCCGGGACAGGGGGCCGACTATGGCTACACCTTC. As protein: CASSMPGQGADYGYTF. The chain recombines TRBV9 with TRBJ1-2; TRBD1 matches 12 bases. This CDR3 region has 16 residues. With V trimmed by 4 bases and J by 3 bases, 7 bases remained unmatched. Per the germline V gene, CDR1 is SGDLS and CDR2 is YYNGEE.

J is TRBJ1-6 and V is TRBV7-8; the D gene is possibly TRBD1 (5 bases). The CDR3 covers 16 residues. The germline V and J ends were trimmed by 1 base and 9 bases, with 16 bases remaining between them. Germline V CDR1 and CDR2: SGHVS, FQNEAQ. The CDR3 region has the DNA TGTGCCAGCAGCTTAGGGGCAGGGCCTACTTTTTCACCCCTCCACTTT. Protein product: CASSLGAGPTFSPLHF.

The rearrangement uses TRBV30 and TRBJ1-2, with TRBD1 identical over 7 bases. Trimming cost V 4 bases and J 5 bases; bases outside gene matches: 4. Germline CDR1 is GTSNPN and CDR2 is SVGIG (reference sequence). The CDR3 contains 12 residues. CDR3 region: CAWTEGAYGYTF. The CDR3 nucleotides are TGTGCCTGGACTGAGGGGGCTTATGGCTACACCTTC.

The gene calls are TRBV7-6 and TRBJ1-2; D gene unclear. The germline gives CDR1 SGHVS, CDR2 FNYEAQ. Trimming removed 5 bases from V and 4 bases from J, with 20 bases in between. The length of the CDR3 is 16 residues. Here the CDR3 DNA reads TGTGCCAGCAGCCCTACCTCAGGCGTAATTGGCTATGGCTACACCTTC. It codes for CASSPTSGVIGYGYTF.

The J gene is TRBJ1-5, the V gene TRBV2, with D perhaps TRBD1 (5 bases). There are 13 residues in the CDR3. V lost 6 bases, J lost 4 bases, and 10 bases lay in between. Germline loops: CDR1 SNHLY, CDR2 FYNNEI. CDR3 nucleotide sequence: TGTGCCAGCAGCACAGGTGGTAATCAGCCCCAGCATTTT. It yields the protein CASSTGGNQPQHF.

V and J are TRBV14 and TRBJ1-1, with a weak D call TRBD1 (6 bases). This CDR3 spans 18 amino acids. Per the germline V gene, CDR1 is SGHDN and CDR2 is FVKESK. V was pared by 4 bases and J by 0 bases, with 21 bases between. The CDR3 is CASSPSKLTGTLNTEAFF. Here the CDR3 DNA reads TGTGCCAGCAGCCCCAGTAAGCTGACCGGGACATTGAACACTGAAGCTTTCTTT.

J is TRBJ2-7 and V is TRBV2, with 7 bases aligning to TRBD2. The CDR3 runs 14 residues. CDR1 and CDR2 (germline): SNHLY, FYNNEI. V was pared by 1 base and J by 5 bases, with 5 bases of the junction left unmatched. The CDR3 spells CASSEDGRGDEQYF. The CDR3 DNA follows: TGTGCCAGCAGTGAAGACGGACGGGGGGACGAGCAGTACTTC.

The chain employs TRBV3-1 (or the pseudogene TRBV3-2) and TRBJ1-4; D is undetermined. Trimming pared 4 bases from V and 0 bases from J, leaving 9 bases between. This CDR3 is 15 amino acids long. Germline V lookup: CDR1 LGHDT, CDR2 YNNKEL (reference sequence). The CDR3 loop reads CASSRPHATNEKLFF. The CDR3 DNA reads TGTGCCAGCAGCCGGCCACACGCAACTAATGAAAAACTGTTTTTT.

This clone has only one observation. The chain links TRBV28 to TRBJ2-7; maybe TRBD2 (5 bases). CDR3 length: 14 amino acids. Trimming stripped 2 bases from V and 5 bases from J, with 13 bases between. Looked up from germline, CDR1 is MDHEN and CDR2 is SYDVKM. CDR3 DNA sequence: TGTGCCAGCAGTTTACCCTTGAAGGAGGACGAGCAGTACTTC. Its protein product is CASSLPLKEDEQYF.

V and J are TRBV11-3 and TRBJ2-7; the D gene is possibly TRBD2 (6 bases). V lost 5 bases and J lost 6, with 11 bases in between. The CDR3 sequence is 12 residues long. In germline, CDR1 is SGHNT, CDR2 YENEEA. CDR3: CASSPRLGEQYF. CDR3 DNA: TGTGCCAGCAGCCCCAGACTAGGCGAGCAGTACTTC. Full variable domain (outside the CDR3, taken from reference TRBV11-3 and TRBJ2-7): EAGVVQSPRYKIIEKKQPVAFWCNPISGHNTLYWYLQNLGQGPELLIRYENEEAVDDSQLPKDRFSAERLKGVDSTLKIQPAELGDSAVYLCASSPRLGEQYFGPGTRLTVT.

This rearrangement joins TRBV11-2 to TRBJ1-6; 7 bases match TRBD1. The CDR3 has 15 amino acids. Germline CDR1 SGHAT, CDR2 FQNNGV. With V trimmed by 7 bases and J by 7 bases, 10 bases remained unmatched. The CDR3 nucleotides read TGTGCCAGCAAAATTATCAGGGGGAACAATTCACCCCTCCACTTT. This sequence encodes CASKIIRGNNSPLHF.